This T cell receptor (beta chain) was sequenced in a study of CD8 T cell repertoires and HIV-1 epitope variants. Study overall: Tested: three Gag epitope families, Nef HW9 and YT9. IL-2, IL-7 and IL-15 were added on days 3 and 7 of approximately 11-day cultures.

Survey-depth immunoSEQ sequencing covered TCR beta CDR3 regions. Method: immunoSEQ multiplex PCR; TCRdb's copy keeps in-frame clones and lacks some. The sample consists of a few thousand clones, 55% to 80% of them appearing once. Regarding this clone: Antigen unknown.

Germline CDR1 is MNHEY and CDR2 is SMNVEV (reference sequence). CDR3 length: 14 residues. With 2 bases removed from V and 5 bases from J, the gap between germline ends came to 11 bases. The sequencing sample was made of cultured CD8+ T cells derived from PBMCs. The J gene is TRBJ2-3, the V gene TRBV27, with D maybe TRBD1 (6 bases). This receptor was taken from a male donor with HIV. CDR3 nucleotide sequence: TGTGCCAGCAGTTTAAAGAGAGGGGGAGATACGCAGTATTTT. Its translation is CASSLKRGGDTQYF.